This T cell receptor beta chain was identified in a study of CD8 T cells in ankylosing spondylitis. The study, taken as a whole, reports: Ankylosing spondylitis blood appeared to carry a characteristic TCR beta motif of eight or nine highly homologous variants. The clones that were linked to disease were reported to be significantly enriched in matched synovial fluid samples from ankylosing spondylitis patients.

This clonotype showed up just a few times. Its cognate antigen is unknown. For TCR beta, libraries came from quantitative 5'-RACE with molecular barcodes. TCRdb recomputed calls from the 5' RACE reads with MiXCR, one row per CDR3 protein. The sample has about 250,000 distinct CDR3 sequences; 32% are singletons. Germline V lookup: CDR1 MNHEY, CDR2 SVGAGI. V lost 4 bases to trimming and J lost 9 bases; unmatched junction nucleotides: 8. The CDR3 is 14 residues long. The chain carries TRBV6-5 and TRBJ2-7; 11 bases agree with TRBD2. This clonotype originated in a male donor with ankylosing spondylitis or in good health (not recorded which). Sequences were obtained from blood, either unsorted or a sorted T cell fraction (not recorded which). The CDR3 DNA reads TGTGCCAGCAGTTCCCTACTAGCGGGGGATGCGCAGTACTTC. This translates into CASSSLLAGDAQYF.